This is a list of T cell receptor beta chains from one sample in a study of shared clonotypes between healthy human individuals. The data were produced by immunoSEQ multiplex PCR, yet TCRdb's version contains in-frame clones alone and is incomplete. Here the sample spans 500,000 to 700,000 clones, around 95% being singletons. The sequencing sample was made of naive CD8+ T cells sorted from blood. These receptor sequences come from a woman in her 30s in good health. The CDR3 runs from the conserved cysteine through the conserved F or W. The D gene is left open where the match is weak. Clone size is not always given. Where it is, it says once, few, many or a class for expanded clones.

j_call | v_call | clone_size | d_call | cdr3_aa | cdr3_nt
TRBJ1-1 | TRBV2 | NA | NA | CATKRTANTEAFF | TGTGCCACCAAGAGGACAGCGAACACTGAAGCTTTCTTT
TRBJ1-5 | TRBV5-6 | once | NA | CASSLRRGVTQFNQPQHF | TGTGCCAGCAGCTTGAGGAGGGGGGTTACCCAATTCAATCAGCCCCAGCATTTT
TRBJ1-1 | TRBV6-5 | NA | NA | CASNVLTANTEAFF | TGTGCCAGCAACGTATTGACAGCGAACACTGAAGCTTTCTTT
TRBJ1-5 | TRBV19 | NA | TRBD1 | CASSLDGTGEGISQPQHF | TGTGCCAGTAGTCTCGACGGGACAGGGGAGGGAATTAGCCAGCCCCAGCATTTT
TRBJ2-3 | TRBV13 | once | TRBD2 | CASSSMSGTSGRETDTQYF | TGTGCCAGCAGCTCCATGTCCGGGACTAGCGGGAGAGAGACAGATACGCAGTATTTT
TRBJ2-1 | TRBV7-9 | NA | NA | CASSPLGNEQFF | TGTGCCAGCAGCCCCCTGGGCAATGAGCAGTTCTTC
TRBJ2-7 | TRBV27 | NA | TRBD2 | CASSLLAGASYEQYF | TGTGCCAGCAGTTTACTAGCGGGAGCCTCCTACGAGCAGTACTTC
TRBJ2-7 | TRBV7-9 | once | NA | CASSLIRGQVYEQYF | TGTGCCAGCAGCTTGATACGGGGACAAGTCTACGAGCAGTACTTC
TRBJ2-3 | TRBV6-5 | NA | NA | CASSWQPEDTQYF | TGTGCCAGCAGTTGGCAGCCCGAAGATACGCAGTATTTT
TRBJ2-2 | TRBV5-1 | NA | NA | CATPRGGSNTGELFF | TGCGCCACCCCCCGGGGCGGGTCGAACACCGGGGAGCTGTTTTTT
TRBJ2-7 | TRBV13 | NA | NA | CASSFSRFSSYEQYF | TGTGCCAGCAGCTTCTCCAGGTTCTCATCCTACGAGCAGTACTTC
TRBJ2-4 | TRBV27 | NA | NA | CASSMMGAGKNIQYF | TGTGCCAGCAGCATGATGGGGGCGGGCAAAAACATTCAGTACTTC
TRBJ2-1 | TRBV9 | NA | TRBD1 | CASSANGPTGLYMDNEQFF | TGTGCCAGCAGCGCCAACGGGCCGACAGGGTTGTATATGGACAATGAGCAGTTCTTC
TRBJ1-5 | TRBV6-5 | NA | TRBD1 | CASRGQGLNQPQHF | TGTGCCAGCAGAGGACAGGGCCTCAATCAGCCCCAGCATTTT
TRBJ2-7 | TRBV5-1 | NA | NA | CASSFKPASEQYF | TGCGCCAGCAGCTTTAAGCCAGCGAGCGAGCAGTACTTC
TRBJ2-7 | TRBV6-5 | NA | NA | CASSLRGGSYEQYF | TGTGCCAGCAGCCTCAGGGGGGGGTCCTACGAGCAGTACTTC
TRBJ1-2 | TRBV4-1 | NA | NA | CASSLDGGGGQGYTF | TGCGCCAGCAGCCTCGACGGGGGTGGCGGGCAGGGCTACACCTTC
TRBJ1-5 | TRBV7-6 | NA | NA | CASSPGGERDQPQHF | TGTGCCAGCAGCCCTGGGGGGGAGAGGGATCAGCCCCAGCATTTT
TRBJ2-7 | TRBV7-9 | NA | NA | CASSDSGRGRLALRYEQYF | TGTGCCAGCAGCGACTCGGGCAGGGGGCGACTAGCGCTACGTTACGAGCAGTACTTC
TRBJ1-2 | TRBV5-5 | NA | NA | CASSPTDVRRGYTF | TGTGCCAGCAGTCCTACGGACGTACGGCGTGGCTACACCTTC
TRBJ2-5 | TRBV19 | NA | NA | CASSFMYQETQYF | TGTGCCAGTAGCTTTATGTACCAAGAGACCCAGTACTTC
TRBJ2-7 | TRBV13 | NA | NA | CASSYTGLANF | TGTGCCAGCAGTTACACAGGGTTGGCGAACTTC
TRBJ2-5 | TRBV7-9 | NA | TRBD2 | CASSSSTSGGDQETQYF | TGTGCCAGCAGCTCCTCGACTAGCGGGGGGGACCAAGAGACCCAGTACTTC
TRBJ1-2 | TRBV19 | NA | NA | CASRPRNYYGYTF | TGTGCCAGTAGGCCCAGGAATTACTATGGCTACACCTTC
TRBJ2-1 | TRBV27 | NA | NA | CASSPGVLYNEQFF | TGTGCCAGCAGTCCCGGAGTCCTCTACAATGAGCAGTTCTTC
TRBJ2-2 | TRBV13 | NA | TRBD2 | CASSLVLAENTGELFF | TGTGCCAGCAGCTTAGTACTAGCGGAGAACACCGGGGAGCTGTTTTTT
TRBJ2-1 | TRBV10-3 | NA | NA | CAIRSEATYNEQFF | TGTGCCATCAGAAGTGAGGCCACATACAATGAGCAGTTCTTC
TRBJ1-2 | TRBV19 | NA | NA | CASSIDHGGLAYGYTF | TGTGCCAGTAGTATAGATCATGGAGGCCTCGCCTATGGCTACACCTTC
TRBJ1-1 | TRBV5-1 | NA | TRBD1 | CASSQYRDRGLLGTEAFF | TGCGCCAGCAGCCAGTACCGGGACAGGGGGCTCTTGGGCACTGAAGCTTTCTTT
TRBJ1-4 | TRBV4-1 | NA | NA | CASSQVATNEKLFF | TGCGCCAGCAGCCAAGTTGCAACTAATGAAAAACTGTTTTTT
TRBJ2-5 | TRBV28 | NA | NA | CASSPVVAGEEETQYF | TGTGCCAGCAGTCCGGTCGTGGCAGGGGAAGAAGAGACCCAGTACTTC
TRBJ2-7 | TRBV11-1 | NA | TRBD1 | CASSRDRGRVYEQYF | TGTGCCAGCAGCCGGGACAGGGGGCGCGTGTACGAGCAGTACTTC
TRBJ1-1 | TRBV30 | NA | NA | CAWSLQSPGAFF | TGTGCCTGGAGTCTCCAATCACCAGGGGCTTTCTTT
TRBJ1-4 | TRBV9 | once | TRBD1 | CASSAGGAANEKLFF | TGTGCCAGCAGCGCAGGGGGCGCGGCTAATGAAAAACTGTTTTTT
TRBJ1-1 | TRBV28 | NA | NA | CASSVDPRTEAFF | TGTGCCAGCAGTGTTGACCCTCGCACTGAAGCTTTCTTT
TRBJ2-1 | TRBV28 | NA | NA | CASSFGNNEQFF | TGTGCCAGCAGTTTTGGGAACAATGAGCAGTTCTTC
TRBJ2-5 | TRBV11-2 | NA | TRBD1 | CASSPGGTGTGETQYF | TGTGCCAGCAGCCCTGGGGGGACAGGGACCGGCGAGACCCAGTACTTC
TRBJ2-7 | TRBV7-7 | NA | NA | CASSPGLTYEQYF | TGTGCCAGCAGCCCAGGACTCACTTACGAGCAGTACTTC
TRBJ1-3 | TRBV7-6 | NA | NA | CASSDDKGINSGNTIYF | TGTGCCAGCAGCGACGACAAAGGGATCAATTCTGGAAACACCATATATTTT
TRBJ2-3 | TRBV19 | NA | TRBD2 | CASSTGLADTDTQYF | TGTGCCAGTAGTACGGGACTAGCGGACACAGATACGCAGTATTTT
TRBJ1-1 | TRBV9 | NA | NA | CASSVGQSMNTEAFF | TGTGCCAGCAGCGTAGGACAGAGCATGAACACTGAAGCTTTCTTT
TRBJ1-1 | TRBV29-1 | NA | NA | CSVESSPGQLNTEAFF | TGCAGCGTTGAAAGTAGCCCCGGACAGCTGAACACTGAAGCTTTCTTT
TRBJ2-7 | TRBV19 | NA | TRBD1 | CASSIGTATYEQYF | TGTGCCAGTAGTATCGGGACAGCTACCTACGAGCAGTACTTC
TRBJ2-7 | TRBV27 | NA | NA | CASSALSPPGQYF | TGTGCCAGCAGCGCTTTATCCCCTCCGGGGCAGTACTTC
TRBJ1-5 | TRBV16 | few | NA | CASSLTVSNQPQHF | TGTGCCAGCAGCCTCACCGTTAGCAATCAGCCCCAGCATTTT
TRBJ1-3 | TRBV4-1 | once | NA | CASSQEPRFSGNTIYF | TGCGCCAGCAGCCAAGAACCCCGTTTCTCTGGAAACACCATATATTTT
TRBJ2-3 | TRBV28 | NA | NA | CASTLRDFTDTQYF | TGTGCCAGCACCCTGCGGGACTTCACAGATACGCAGTATTTT
TRBJ2-5 | TRBV28 | NA | NA | CASSLEGAVLGNGETQYF | TGTGCCAGCAGCCTGGAGGGGGCTGTACTCGGAAATGGGGAGACCCAGTACTTC
TRBJ2-2 | TRBV19 | NA | TRBD1 | CASSVPEGATGELFF | TGTGCCAGTAGTGTCCCTGAGGGGGCGACCGGGGAGCTGTTTTTT
TRBJ2-7 | TRBV19 | once | NA | CASSVSGAYEQYF | TGTGCCAGTAGTGTTAGCGGAGCCTACGAGCAGTACTTC